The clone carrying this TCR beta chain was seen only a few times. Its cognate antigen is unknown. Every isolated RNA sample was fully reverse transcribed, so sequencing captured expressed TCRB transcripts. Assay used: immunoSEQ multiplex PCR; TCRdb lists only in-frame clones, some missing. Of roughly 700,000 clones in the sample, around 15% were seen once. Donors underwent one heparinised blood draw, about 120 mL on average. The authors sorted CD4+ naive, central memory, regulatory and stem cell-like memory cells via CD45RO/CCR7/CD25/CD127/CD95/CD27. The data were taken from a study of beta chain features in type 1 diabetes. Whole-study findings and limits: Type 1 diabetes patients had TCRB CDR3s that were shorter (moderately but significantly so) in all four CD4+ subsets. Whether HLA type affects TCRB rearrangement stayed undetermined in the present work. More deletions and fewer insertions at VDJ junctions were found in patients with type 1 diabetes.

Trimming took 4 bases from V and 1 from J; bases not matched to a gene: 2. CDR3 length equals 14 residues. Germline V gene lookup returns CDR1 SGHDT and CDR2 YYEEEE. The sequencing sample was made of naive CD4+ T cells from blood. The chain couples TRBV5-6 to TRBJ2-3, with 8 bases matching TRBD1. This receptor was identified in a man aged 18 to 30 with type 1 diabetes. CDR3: CASSTRGRTDTQYF. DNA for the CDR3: TGTGCCAGCAGCACCAGGGGGCGCACAGATACGCAGTATTTT.